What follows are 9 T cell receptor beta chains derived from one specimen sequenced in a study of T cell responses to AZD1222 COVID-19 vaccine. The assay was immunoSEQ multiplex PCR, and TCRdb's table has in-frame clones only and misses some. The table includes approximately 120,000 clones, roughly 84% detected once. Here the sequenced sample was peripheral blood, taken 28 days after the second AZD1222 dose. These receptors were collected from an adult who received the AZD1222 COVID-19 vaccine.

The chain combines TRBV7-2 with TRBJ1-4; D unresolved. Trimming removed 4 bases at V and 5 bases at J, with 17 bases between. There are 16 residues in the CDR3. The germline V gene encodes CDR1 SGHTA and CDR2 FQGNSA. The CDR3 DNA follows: TGTGCCAGCAGCTCAACGTCGGCAGCATACAATGAAAAACTGTTTTTT. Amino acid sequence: CASSSTSAAYNEKLFF.

The CDR3 nucleotides are TGTGCCAGCAGCCAAACTACAGAGATCTATGGCTACACCTTC. Amino acid sequence: CASSQTTEIYGYTF. The chain links TRBV3-1 (or the pseudogene TRBV3-2) to TRBJ1-2; no clear D. CDR1 LGHDT and CDR2 YNNKEL come from the germline V gene (reference sequence). The CDR3 length is 14 residues. The germline V and J ends were trimmed by 2 bases and 4 bases, with 11 bases remaining between them.

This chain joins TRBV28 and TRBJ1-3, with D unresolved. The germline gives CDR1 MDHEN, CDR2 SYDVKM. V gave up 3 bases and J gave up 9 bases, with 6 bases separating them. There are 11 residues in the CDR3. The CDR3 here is CASSFQSTIYF. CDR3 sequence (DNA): TGTGCCAGCAGTTTCCAAAGCACCATATATTTT.

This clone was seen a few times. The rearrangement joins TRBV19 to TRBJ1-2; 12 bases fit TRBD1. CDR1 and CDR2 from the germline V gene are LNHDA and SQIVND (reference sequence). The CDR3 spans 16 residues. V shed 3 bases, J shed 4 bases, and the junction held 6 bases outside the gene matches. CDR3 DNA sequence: TGTGCCAGTAGTATGGGGACAGGGGGCAACCCCTATGGCTACACCTTC. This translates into CASSMGTGGNPYGYTF. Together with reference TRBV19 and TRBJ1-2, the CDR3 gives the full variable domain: DGGITQSPKYLFRKEGQNVTLSCEQNLNHDAMYWYRQDPGQGLRLIYYSQIVNDFQKGDIAEGYSVSREKKESFPLTVTSAQKNPTAFYLCASSMGTGGNPYGYTFGSGTRLTVV.

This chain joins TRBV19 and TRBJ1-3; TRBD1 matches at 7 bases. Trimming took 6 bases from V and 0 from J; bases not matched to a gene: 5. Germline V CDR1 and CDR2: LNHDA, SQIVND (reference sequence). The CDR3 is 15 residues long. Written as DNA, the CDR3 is TGTGCCAGTAGGCCGGACAGGTTCTCTGGAAACACCATATATTTT. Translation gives CASRPDRFSGNTIYF.

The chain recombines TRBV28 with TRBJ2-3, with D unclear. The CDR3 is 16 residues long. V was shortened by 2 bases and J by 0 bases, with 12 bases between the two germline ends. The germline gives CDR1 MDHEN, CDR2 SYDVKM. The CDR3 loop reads CASSLGWASSTDTQYF. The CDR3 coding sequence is TGTGCCAGCAGTTTAGGGTGGGCTTCTAGCACAGATACGCAGTATTTT.

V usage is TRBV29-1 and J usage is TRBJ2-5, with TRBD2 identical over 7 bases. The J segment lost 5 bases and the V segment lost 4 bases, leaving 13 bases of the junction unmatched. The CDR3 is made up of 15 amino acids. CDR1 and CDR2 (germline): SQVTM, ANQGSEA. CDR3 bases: TGCAGCGTTGGGCCAGCGGGGACCTCTCGGGAGACCCAGTACTTC. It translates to CSVGPAGTSRETQYF.

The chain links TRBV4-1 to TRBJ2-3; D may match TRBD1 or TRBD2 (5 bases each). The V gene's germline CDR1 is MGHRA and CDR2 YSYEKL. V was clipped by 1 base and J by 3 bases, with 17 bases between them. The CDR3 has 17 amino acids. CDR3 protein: CASSQARLGVTTDTQYF. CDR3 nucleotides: TGCGCCAGCAGCCAAGCCCGGCTGGGGGTCACTACAGATACGCAGTATTTT.

CDR3 region: CASSPYEAAYNEQFF. CDR3 DNA sequence: TGTGCCAGCAGCCCTTATGAGGCGGCCTACAATGAGCAGTTCTTC. This chain joins TRBV11-3 and TRBJ2-1; no definite D call. This CDR3 has 15 residues. CDR1 and CDR2 from the germline V gene are SGHNT and YENEEA. V was clipped by 5 bases and J by 2 bases, with 13 bases between them. The complete variable domain, with remaining parts taken from reference TRBV11-3 and TRBJ2-1, reads EAGVVQSPRYKIIEKKQPVAFWCNPISGHNTLYWYLQNLGQGPELLIRYENEEAVDDSQLPKDRFSAERLKGVDSTLKIQPAELGDSAVYLCASSPYEAAYNEQFFGPGTRLTVL.